Shown below are 21 T cell receptor beta chains from a single sample sequenced in a study of T-cell memory formation after mild COVID-19. TCRdb independently ran MiXCR on the 5' RACE reads; one entry per CDR3 protein. Of some 6,800 distinct CDR3 sequences listed, roughly 58% are singletons. Specimen: PBMCs or a T cell subset sorted from them (not recorded which). Every receptor here comes from an adult who had mild COVID-19 (a few samples of this study predate the infection). Cell type and time point are not known.

In this sample, this clonotype is medium-sized. The chain joins TRBV5-5 to TRBJ2-1; no clear D gene. This CDR3 contains 12 residues. Trimming stripped 3 bases from V and 7 bases from J, with 8 bases between. In germline, CDR1 is SGHKS, CDR2 YYEKEE (reference sequence). CDR3 amino acids: CASSSVLNEQFF. In nucleotides, the CDR3 is TGTGCCAGCAGCTCGGTCCTGAATGAGCAGTTCTTC.

This clonotype is judged medium-sized (0.01 to 0.1%). The V gene is TRBV6-4, the J gene TRBJ2-2, with D maybe TRBD2 (6 bases). The germline V gene has CDR1 MRHNA and CDR2 SNTAGT. The CDR3 has 15 residues. The V gene lost 6 bases and the J gene lost 0 bases, with 11 bases spanning the gap. CDR3 loop: CASSQRVANTGELFF. CDR3 sequence (DNA): TGTGCCAGCAGCCAGCGGGTTGCGAACACCGGGGAGCTGTTTTTT.

This clonotype has only one observation. This chain connects TRBV6-2 or TRBV6-3 to TRBJ2-7; no clear D gene. CDR1 and CDR2 from the germline V gene are MNHEY and SVGEGT. Trimming took 0 bases from V and 7 from J, leaving 4 bases between them. CDR3 length: 11 amino acids. The CDR3, as DNA: TGTGCCAGCAGTTACTCCACTGAGCAGTACTTC. This sequence encodes CASSYSTEQYF.

The chain links TRBV4-2 to TRBJ2-5; 15 positions agree with TRBD2. V was clipped by 2 bases and J by 5 bases; unmatched bases: 3. This CDR3 has 16 residues. CDR1 is LGHNA and CDR2 is YNFKEQ in the germline V gene. CDR3 loop: CASSQTGTSGGETQYF. The CDR3 DNA reads TGTGCCAGCAGCCAAACCGGGACTAGCGGGGGGGAGACCCAGTACTTC.

The chain has TRBV3-1 and TRBJ2-3, with D possibly being TRBD1 (6 bases). The CDR3 extends over 15 amino acids. Trimming removed 1 base at V and 5 bases at J, with 13 bases between. Germline V gives CDR1 LGHDT, CDR2 YNNKEL (reference sequence). CDR3 sequence: CASSQGVGAGDTQYF. The CDR3 region has the DNA TGTGCCAGCAGCCAAGGTGTGGGGGCCGGAGATACGCAGTATTTT.

This clonotype was detected many times. Possible read error: a much larger clone is one base away. CDR3 in DNA: TGTGCCAGCAGCTCCTGGACAGACCACGAGACCCAGTACTTC. Translation: CASSSWTDHETQYF. The genes are TRBV5-5 and TRBJ2-5; possible D gene TRBD1, 6 bases. From germline, CDR1 is SGHKS and CDR2 YYEKEE (reference sequence). This CDR3 region has 14 residues.

This rearrangement joins TRBV7-9 to TRBJ2-1, with D possibly being TRBD1 or TRBD2 (5 bases each). Germline CDR1 SEHNR, CDR2 FQNEAQ (reference sequence). The CDR3 runs to 17 residues. Trimming left V 1 base short and J 6 bases short, with 19 bases between. For the CDR3, the DNA is TGTGCCAGCAGCTTAGTTCAGTCGGGGTGGGGGAGCAATGAGCAGTTCTTC. As protein: CASSLVQSGWGSNEQFF.

This chain links TRBV5-1 with TRBJ1-2, with D possibly being TRBD1 (5 bases). Between the trimmed V and J ends, which lost 0 bases and 7 bases, there was a span of 19 bases. The CDR3 runs 16 residues. From germline, CDR1 is SGHRS and CDR2 YFSETQ. CDR3 sequence reads: CASSLAGRFTPFGYTF. CDR3 sequence (DNA): TGCGCCAGCAGCTTGGCGGGGCGTTTCACCCCCTTTGGCTACACCTTC.

Many counts were recorded for this clonotype. The CDR3 sequence: CDCAPAGRQETQYF. The CDR3 coding sequence is TGTGACTGCGCCCCAGCGGGGAGGCAAGAGACCCAGTACTTC. The rearrangement joins TRBV19 to TRBJ2-5; 7 nucleotides line up with TRBD2. The CDR3 runs 14 residues. The germline V gene has CDR1 LNHDA and CDR2 SQIVND (reference sequence).

In its sample, this clonotype is medium-sized (0.01 to 0.1%). This rearrangement joins TRBV12-3 or TRBV12-4 to TRBJ1-5; TRBD1 matches 9 bases. The V and J ends lost 3 bases and 6 bases, in that order; junction bases with no gene match: 12. The CDR3 consists of 17 residues. The CDR3, as DNA: TGTGCCAGCAGTTTCGGGGGACAGGGTCATCGTGGTCAGCCCCAGCATTTT. Translation gives CASSFGGQGHRGQPQHF.

The rearrangement links TRBV5-1 to TRBJ2-7; 9 nucleotides match TRBD1. CDR1 is SGHRS and CDR2 is YFSETQ in the germline V gene. The CDR3 has 15 amino acids. Trimming at V came to 6 bases and at J to 0 bases, leaving 7 bases not matched to a gene. For the CDR3, the DNA is TGCGCCAGCATGCCGGGGGACAGGGACTCCTACGAGCAGTACTTC. Residues: CASMPGDRDSYEQYF.

The chain is built from TRBV9 and TRBJ2-3; possible D gene TRBD2, 6 bases. This CDR3 has 14 residues. V dropped 7 bases and J dropped 4 bases, with 16 bases sitting between them. The germline gives CDR1 SGDLS, CDR2 YYNGEE. CDR3 in amino acids: CASAPGGAPDTQYF. The CDR3, as DNA: TGTGCCAGCGCCCCAGGAGGGGCCCCAGATACGCAGTATTTT.

A few counts support this clonotype. The CDR3 sequence is CASSSRGPETQYF. The CDR3 nucleotides are TGTGCCAGCAGCTCCAGGGGCCCAGAGACCCAGTACTTC. The chain links TRBV7-9 to TRBJ2-5; possible D gene TRBD1, 6 bases. The CDR3 sequence is 13 residues long. Looked up from germline, CDR1 is SEHNR and CDR2 is FQNEAQ (reference sequence). V was pared by 4 bases and J by 4 bases, with 10 bases between.

The chain links TRBV10-3 to TRBJ2-3; D gene ambiguous. Between the trimmed V and J ends, which lost 0 bases and 3 bases, there was a span of 10 bases. The CDR3 extends over 15 amino acids. Germline lookup yields CDR1 ENHRY and CDR2 SYGVKD. The CDR3 sequence: CAISESATVTDTQYF. CDR3 DNA sequence: TGTGCCATCAGTGAGTCGGCAACCGTAACAGATACGCAGTATTTT.

CDR3 amino acids: CSVERGRDEQFF. CDR3 coding DNA: TGCAGCGTTGAAAGGGGGAGGGATGAGCAGTTCTTC. J is TRBJ2-1 and V is TRBV29-1; a weak D match, TRBD2 (7 bases). The CDR3 extends over 12 amino acids. Between the trimmed V and J ends, which lost 2 bases and 8 bases, there was a span of 10 bases. CDR1 is SQVTM, CDR2 ANQGSEA, per germline.

This clonotype is medium-sized by share. This sequence joins TRBV6-2 or TRBV6-3 and TRBJ2-7; tentatively, D is TRBD2 (5 bases). V shed 6 bases and J shed 2 bases, with 11 bases lying between them. Per the germline V gene, CDR1 is MNHEY and CDR2 is SVGEGT. The CDR3 has 13 residues. CDR3 loop: CASSWTGAYEQYF. As DNA, the CDR3 is TGTGCCAGCAGCTGGACCGGGGCCTACGAGCAGTACTTC.

In its sample, this clonotype ranks as medium-sized (0.01 to 0.1%). The chain employs TRBV7-2 and TRBJ2-5; 10 bases map to TRBD2. This CDR3 contains 15 residues. Looked up from germline, CDR1 is SGHTA and CDR2 is FQGNSA. The V and J ends lost 2 bases and 7 bases, in that order; junction bases with no gene match: 7. The CDR3: CASSLSLAGVATQYF. The CDR3 coding sequence is TGTGCCAGCAGCTTAAGCCTAGCGGGGGTGGCGACCCAGTACTTC.

The chain couples TRBV10-3 to TRBJ1-2, with 9 positions matching TRBD1. CDR3 size: 15 residues. Trimming cost V 2 bases and J 6 bases; bases outside gene matches: 7. CDR1 and CDR2 from the germline V gene are ENHRY and SYGVKD. CDR3 protein: CAISELGQGGHGYTF. CDR3 coding DNA: TGTGCCATCAGTGAGCTGGGACAGGGAGGCCATGGCTACACCTTC.

This clonotype is categorized as medium-sized. The rearrangement joins TRBV5-1 to TRBJ2-1, with unresolved D. The germline V gene has CDR1 SGHRS and CDR2 YFSETQ. V lost 2 bases and J lost 10, with 10 bases in between. There are 12 residues in the CDR3. Here the CDR3 reads CASSLSRREQFF. The CDR3 region has the DNA TGCGCCAGCAGCTTATCCAGGCGAGAGCAGTTCTTC.

This clonotype is medium-sized within its sample. This sequence joins TRBV7-3 and TRBJ2-2; D is unresolved. This CDR3 has 12 residues. Germline V CDR1 and CDR2: SGHTA, FQGTGA. Trimming shortened V by 2 bases and J by 6 bases, and 4 bases separated the two germline ends. The CDR3 loop is CASSLAAGELFF. The CDR3 DNA follows: TGTGCCAGCAGCTTAGCGGCCGGGGAGCTGTTTTTT.

Relative to its sample, this clonotype is medium-sized. The rearrangement links TRBV29-1 to TRBJ1-2, with no clear D. Germline assignment: CDR1 SQVTM and CDR2 ANQGSEA. Trimming took off 7 bases at V and 11 bases at J, with 17 bases between the two ends. The CDR3 has 11 residues. This chain's CDR3 is CSAWRQFEYTF. The CDR3 DNA is TGCAGCGCCTGGAGACAATTCGAGTACACCTTC. Together with reference TRBV29-1 and TRBJ1-2, the CDR3 gives the full variable domain: SAVISQKPSRDICQRGTSLTIQCQVDSQVTMMFWYRQQPGQSLTLIATANQGSEATYESGFVIDKFPISRPNLTFSTLTVSNMSPEDSSIYLCSAWRQFEYTFGSGTRLTVV.